Included here is one T cell receptor beta chain sequence, with context. The antigen remains unidentified. A 5'RACE template-switching step, the method used to make TCR cDNA, added a universal primer site and UMIs. MiXCR was run by TCRdb on the 5' RACE reads, yielding one entry per CDR3 protein. The repertoire has around 70,000 distinct CDR3 sequences, approximately 7% of them found once; the top ten carry roughly a third. The data stem from a study of T cells after yellow fever vaccination. Overall study findings and caveats: Repertoires sorted by FACS could include abundant clonotypes that are contaminants from the bulk population. Although most clonotypes did not, a small share appeared in both CD4 and CD8 compartments.

This receptor was identified in a man between 18 and 29 years old who received the YFV17D yellow fever vaccine. The sample consisted of CD8+ T cells sorted from PBMCs, taken less than 6 days after the first yellow fever vaccination.

The DNA for the CDR3 is TGTGCCAGCAAGTTGGACGGGACACTCTATGGCTACACCTTC. This sequence encodes CASKLDGTLYGYTF. The chain carries TRBV28 and TRBJ1-2, with D maybe TRBD1 (6 bases). The CDR3 is 14 amino acids. Germline CDR1 is MDHEN and CDR2 is SYDVKM. V lost 7 bases, J lost 4 bases, and 16 bases lay in between.